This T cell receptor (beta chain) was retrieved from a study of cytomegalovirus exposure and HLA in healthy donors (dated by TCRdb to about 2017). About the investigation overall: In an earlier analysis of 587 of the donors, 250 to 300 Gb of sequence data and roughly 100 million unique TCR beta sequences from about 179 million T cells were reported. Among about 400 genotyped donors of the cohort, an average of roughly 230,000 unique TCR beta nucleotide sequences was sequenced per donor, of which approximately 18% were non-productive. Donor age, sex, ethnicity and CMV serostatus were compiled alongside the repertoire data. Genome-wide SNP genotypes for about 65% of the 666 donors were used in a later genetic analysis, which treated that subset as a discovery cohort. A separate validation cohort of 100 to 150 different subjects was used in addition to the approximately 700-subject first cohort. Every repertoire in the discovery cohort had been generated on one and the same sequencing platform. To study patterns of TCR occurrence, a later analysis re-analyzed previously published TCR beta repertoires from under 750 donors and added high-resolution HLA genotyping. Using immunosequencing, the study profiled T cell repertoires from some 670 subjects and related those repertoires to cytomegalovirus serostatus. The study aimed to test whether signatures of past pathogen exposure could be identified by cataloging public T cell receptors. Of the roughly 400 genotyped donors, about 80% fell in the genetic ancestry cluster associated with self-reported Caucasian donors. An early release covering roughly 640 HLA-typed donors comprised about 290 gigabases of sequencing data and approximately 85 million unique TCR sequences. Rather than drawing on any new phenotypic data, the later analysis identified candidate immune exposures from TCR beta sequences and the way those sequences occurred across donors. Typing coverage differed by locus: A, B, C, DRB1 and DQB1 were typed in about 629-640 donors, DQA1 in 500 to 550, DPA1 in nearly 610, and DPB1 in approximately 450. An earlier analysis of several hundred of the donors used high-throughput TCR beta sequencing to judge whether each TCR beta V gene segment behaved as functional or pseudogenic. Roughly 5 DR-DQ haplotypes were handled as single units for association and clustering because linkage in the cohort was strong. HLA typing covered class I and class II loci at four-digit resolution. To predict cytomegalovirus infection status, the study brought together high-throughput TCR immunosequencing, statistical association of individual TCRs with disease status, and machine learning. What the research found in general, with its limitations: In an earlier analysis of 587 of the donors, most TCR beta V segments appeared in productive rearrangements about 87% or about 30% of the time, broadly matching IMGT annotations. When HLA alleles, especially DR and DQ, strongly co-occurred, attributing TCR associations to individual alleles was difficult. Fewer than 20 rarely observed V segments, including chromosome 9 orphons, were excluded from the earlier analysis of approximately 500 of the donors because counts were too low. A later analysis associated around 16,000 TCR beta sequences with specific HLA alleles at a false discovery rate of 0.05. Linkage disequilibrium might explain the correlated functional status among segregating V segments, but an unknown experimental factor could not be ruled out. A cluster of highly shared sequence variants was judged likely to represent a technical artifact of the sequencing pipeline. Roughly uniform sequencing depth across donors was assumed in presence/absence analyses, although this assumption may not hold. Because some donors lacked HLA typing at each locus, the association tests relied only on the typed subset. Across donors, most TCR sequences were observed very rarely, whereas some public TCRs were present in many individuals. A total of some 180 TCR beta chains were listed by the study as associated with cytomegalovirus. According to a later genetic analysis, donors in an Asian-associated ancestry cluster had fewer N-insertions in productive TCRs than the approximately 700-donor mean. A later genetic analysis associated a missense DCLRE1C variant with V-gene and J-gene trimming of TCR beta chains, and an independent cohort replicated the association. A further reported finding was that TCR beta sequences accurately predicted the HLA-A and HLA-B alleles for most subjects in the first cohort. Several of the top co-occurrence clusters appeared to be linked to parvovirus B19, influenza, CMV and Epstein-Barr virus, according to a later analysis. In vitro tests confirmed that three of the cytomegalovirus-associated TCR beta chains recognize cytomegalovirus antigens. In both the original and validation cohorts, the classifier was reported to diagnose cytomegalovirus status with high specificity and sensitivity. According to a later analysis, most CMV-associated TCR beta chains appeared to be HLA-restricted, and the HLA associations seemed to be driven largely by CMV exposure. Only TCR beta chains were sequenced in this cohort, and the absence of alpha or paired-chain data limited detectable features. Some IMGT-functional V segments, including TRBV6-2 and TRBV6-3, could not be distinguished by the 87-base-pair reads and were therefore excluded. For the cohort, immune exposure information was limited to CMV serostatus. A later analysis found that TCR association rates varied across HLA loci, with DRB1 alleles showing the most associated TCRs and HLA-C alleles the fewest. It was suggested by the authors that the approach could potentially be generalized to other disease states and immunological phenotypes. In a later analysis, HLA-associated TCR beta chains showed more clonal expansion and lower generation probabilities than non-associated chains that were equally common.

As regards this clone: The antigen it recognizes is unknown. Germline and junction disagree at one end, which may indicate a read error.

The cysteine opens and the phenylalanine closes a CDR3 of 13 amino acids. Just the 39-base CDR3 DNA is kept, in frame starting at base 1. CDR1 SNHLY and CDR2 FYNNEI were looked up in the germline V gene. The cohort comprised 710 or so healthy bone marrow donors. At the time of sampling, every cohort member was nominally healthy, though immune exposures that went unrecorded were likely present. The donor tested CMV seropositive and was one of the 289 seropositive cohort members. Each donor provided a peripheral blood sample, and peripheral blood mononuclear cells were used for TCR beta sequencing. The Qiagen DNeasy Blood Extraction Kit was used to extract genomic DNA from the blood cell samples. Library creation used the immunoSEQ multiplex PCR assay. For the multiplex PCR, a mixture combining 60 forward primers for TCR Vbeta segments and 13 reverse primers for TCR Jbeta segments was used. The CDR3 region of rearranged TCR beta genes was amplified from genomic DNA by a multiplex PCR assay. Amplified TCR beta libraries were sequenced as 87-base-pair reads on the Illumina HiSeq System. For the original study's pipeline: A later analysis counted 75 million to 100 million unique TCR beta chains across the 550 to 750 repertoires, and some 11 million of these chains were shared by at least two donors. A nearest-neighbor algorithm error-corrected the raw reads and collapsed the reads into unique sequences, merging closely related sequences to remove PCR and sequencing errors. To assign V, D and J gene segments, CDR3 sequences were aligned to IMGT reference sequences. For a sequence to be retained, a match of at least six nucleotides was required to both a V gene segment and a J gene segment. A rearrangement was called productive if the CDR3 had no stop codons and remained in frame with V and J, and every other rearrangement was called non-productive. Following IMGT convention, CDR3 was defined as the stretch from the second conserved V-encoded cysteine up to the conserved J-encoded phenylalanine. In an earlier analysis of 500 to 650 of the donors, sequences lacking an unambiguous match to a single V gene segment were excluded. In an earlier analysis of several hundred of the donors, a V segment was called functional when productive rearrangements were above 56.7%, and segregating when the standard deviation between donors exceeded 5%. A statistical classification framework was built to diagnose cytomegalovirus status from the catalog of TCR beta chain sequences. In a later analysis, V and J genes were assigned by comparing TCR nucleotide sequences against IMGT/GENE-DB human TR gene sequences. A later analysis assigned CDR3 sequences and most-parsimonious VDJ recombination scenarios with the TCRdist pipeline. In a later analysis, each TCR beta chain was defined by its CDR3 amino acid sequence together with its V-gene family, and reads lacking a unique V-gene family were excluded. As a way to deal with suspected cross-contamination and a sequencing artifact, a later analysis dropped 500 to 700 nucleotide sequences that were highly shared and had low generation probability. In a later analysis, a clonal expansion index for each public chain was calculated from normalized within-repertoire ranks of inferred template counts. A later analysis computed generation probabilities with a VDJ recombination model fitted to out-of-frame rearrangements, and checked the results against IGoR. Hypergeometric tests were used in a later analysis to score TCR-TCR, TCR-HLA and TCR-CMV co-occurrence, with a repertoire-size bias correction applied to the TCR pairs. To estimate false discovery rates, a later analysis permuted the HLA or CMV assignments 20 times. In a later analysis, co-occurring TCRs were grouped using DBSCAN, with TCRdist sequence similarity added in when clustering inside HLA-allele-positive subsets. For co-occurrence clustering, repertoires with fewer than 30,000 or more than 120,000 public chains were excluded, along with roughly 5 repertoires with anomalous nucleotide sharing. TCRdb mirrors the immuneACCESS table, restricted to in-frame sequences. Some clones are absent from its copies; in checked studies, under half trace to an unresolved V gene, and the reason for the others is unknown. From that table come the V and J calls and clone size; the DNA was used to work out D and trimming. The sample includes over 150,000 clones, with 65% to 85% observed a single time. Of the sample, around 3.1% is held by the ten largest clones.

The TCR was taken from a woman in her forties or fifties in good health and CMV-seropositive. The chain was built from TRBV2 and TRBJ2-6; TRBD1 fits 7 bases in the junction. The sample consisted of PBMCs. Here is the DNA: TGTGCCAGCAGTACCACAGGGGCCAACGGCCTGACTTTC. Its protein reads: CASSTTGANGLTF.